The rows below give T cell receptor beta chains drawn from one sample of a study of response to subunit inactivated influenza vaccine. TCRdb reprocessed the RT-PCR reads with MiXCR, giving one entry per CDR3 protein. The sample carries about 500,000 distinct CDR3 sequences, about 17% recorded once. Sequencing was performed on CD4+ T cells sorted from PBMCs, taken roughly 24 months after vaccination. These receptor sequences come from a man aged 50 to 75 who received an inactivated influenza vaccine. Each CDR3 is given with its conserved first and last residue. A D gene is named only where the DNA matches it firmly. Clone size, where shown, is once, few, many, or a class for clones that have expanded.

TRBD1	TRBV3-1	NA	TRBJ2-7	TGTGCCAGCAGCCTAGGGGACAGGGGCCCGCAGTACTTC	CASSLGDRGPQYF
TRBD1	TRBV25-1	few	TRBJ2-7	TGTGCCAGCAGTGATTACGGGACAGGAGTATACGAGCAGTACTTC	CASSDYGTGVYEQYF
TRBD2	TRBV4-2	few	TRBJ2-7	TGTGCCAGCAGCCAGGGAGGGACTAGCGGGTTTCAAGAGCAGTACTTC	CASSQGGTSGFQEQYF
NA	TRBV29-1	NA	TRBJ2-4	TGCAGCGTTGAGCAGGGGACTTCAGCCAAAAACATTCAGTACTTC	CSVEQGTSAKNIQYF
TRBD1	TRBV4-1	many	TRBJ2-1	TGCGCCAGCAGCCAAGAGGACAGGGTTAATGAGCAGTTCTTC	CASSQEDRVNEQFF
NA	TRBV2	NA	TRBJ2-7	TGTGCCAGCAGAGCGGACGGTGGGGCCGAGCAGTACTTC	CASRADGGAEQYF
TRBD1	TRBV12-3/TRBV12-4	NA	TRBJ1-2	TGTGCCAGCAGGGAGACAGGGAACTATGGCTACACCTTC	CASRETGNYGYTF
NA	TRBV7-2	few	TRBJ2-1	TGTGCCAGCAGACCCCAAGGTCTAGCAGGTTTAGAGCAGTTCTTC	CASRPQGLAGLEQFF
NA	TRBV3-1	NA	TRBJ1-2	TGTGCCAGCAGCCTTCAAAGTGCCTATGGCTACACCTTC	CASSLQSAYGYTF
NA	TRBV5-1	NA	TRBJ1-2	TGCGCCAGCAGCCAGGACAGCTCAGAGGGGTATGGCTACACCTTC	CASSQDSSEGYGYTF
TRBD2	TRBV29-1	many	TRBJ2-3	TGCAGCGTTGAAGGTTCTAGCGGGAGGTTGGATACGCAGTATTTT	CSVEGSSGRLDTQYF
TRBD2	TRBV5-6	NA	TRBJ2-2	TGTGCCAGCTCCCCGGGCCCGGGAGGGCTGTTTTTT	CASSPGPGGLFF
NA	TRBV27	few	TRBJ1-2	TGTGCCACCCGCCGGGCCCCAAACTATGGCTACACCTTC	CATRRAPNYGYTF
NA	TRBV3-1	few	TRBJ1-1	TGTGCCAGCAGACAGGTCAACACTGAAGCTTTCTTT	CASRQVNTEAFF
NA	TRBV7-9	NA	TRBJ2-7	TGTGCCAGCGGGCCCCAAGGGGGCTACGAGCAGTACTTC	CASGPQGGYEQYF
TRBD1	TRBV6-5	few	TRBJ1-5	TGTGCCAGCAGTAACAGGGGAGGTGCTCAGCCCCAGCATTTT	CASSNRGGAQPQHF
NA	TRBV4-3	NA	TRBJ2-3	TGCGCCAGCAGCCAAGAGGACACCTCGCTTAGCACAGATACGCAGTATTTT	CASSQEDTSLSTDTQYF
TRBD1	TRBV4-2	NA	TRBJ2-7	TGTGCCAGCAGCCAAGAGGGACAGGGGCCCCACGGGCAGTACTTC	CASSQEGQGPHGQYF
NA	TRBV5-6	NA	TRBJ2-7	TGTGCCAGCAGCTTGTTCGCGGTTACCTACGAGCAGTACTTC	CASSLFAVTYEQYF
TRBD1	TRBV20-1	many	TRBJ2-3	TGCAGTGCCAAACGGACAGGGGTAGCCGGTTATACGCAGTATTTT	CSAKRTGVAGYTQYF
NA	TRBV7-2	many	TRBJ1-5	TGTGCCAGCAGCTTAGCATCAGGGGGCAATCAGCCCCAGCATTTT	CASSLASGGNQPQHF
TRBD2	TRBV20-1	few	TRBJ2-3	TGCAGTGCCAGACCCTTAGCGGGAAGCACAGATACGCAGTATTTT	CSARPLAGSTDTQYF
NA	TRBV28	NA	TRBJ2-4	TGTGCCAGCGCAAGGTCACTAGCCAAAAACATTCAGTACTTC	CASARSLAKNIQYF